These T cell receptor beta chains were read from a single sample in a study of blood T cell repertoires in COVID-19. Here immunoSEQ multiplex PCR was the method, and the copy in TCRdb shows in-frame clones only, minus some. The profile covers some 250,000 clones, with roughly 87% appearing a single time and 7.2% taken by the ten largest. The sample consisted of peripheral blood. These receptor sequences come from a man in his fifties or sixties who had recovered from COVID-19. CDR3s include the opening cysteine and the closing phenylalanine or tryptophan. A D gene is named only where the DNA matches it firmly. Clone size is shown for a subset of rows, as once, few, many or a class of expanded clone.

CDR3aa	CDR3nt	v_gene	abundance	d_gene	j_gene
CASSDIQPQHF	TGTGCCAGCAGTGACATCCAGCCCCAGCATTTT	TRBV6-1	NA	NA	TRBJ1-5
CASLGVTYEQYF	TGTGCCAGCCTTGGAGTTACCTACGAGCAGTACTTC	TRBV6-5	once	NA	TRBJ2-7
CASSMDGQSYEQYF	TGTGCCAGTAGTATGGATGGGCAGTCCTACGAGCAGTACTTC	TRBV19	few	NA	TRBJ2-7
CASSEAERWKLRNTEAFF	TGTGCCAGCAGTGAAGCGGAGAGGTGGAAGTTGAGGAACACTGAAGCTTTCTTT	TRBV6-1	NA	NA	TRBJ1-1
CASSSPPGGVYEQYF	TGTGCCAGCAGTTCCCCCCCCGGGGGGGTCTACGAGCAGTACTTC	TRBV28	NA	TRBD2	TRBJ2-7
CASSDTGGAVVLYTEAFF	TGTGCCAGCAGTGATACAGGGGGCGCGGTTGTTTTGTACACTGAAGCTTTCTTT	TRBV6-1	NA	TRBD1	TRBJ1-1
CASSQDIEGGTDTQYF	TGTGCCAGCAGCCAAGATATTGAGGGGGGCACAGATACGCAGTATTTT	TRBV4-2	NA	NA	TRBJ2-3
CASSPLPGGSGNTIYF	TGTGCCAGCAGCCCCCTCCCAGGGGGCTCTGGAAACACCATATATTTT	TRBV9	NA	TRBD1	TRBJ1-3
CASSQVNRGIQETQYF	TGCGCCAGCAGCCAAGTTAACAGGGGCATCCAAGAGACCCAGTACTTC	TRBV4-1	NA	TRBD1	TRBJ2-5
CASSPPTQTDTQYF	TGTGCCAGCTCACCACCCACCCAGACAGATACGCAGTATTTT	TRBV18	once	NA	TRBJ2-3
CAISESRLGTEQYF	TGTGCCATCAGTGAGTCGAGGCTAGGAACCGAGCAGTACTTC	TRBV10-3	NA	NA	TRBJ2-7
CFSSGGKLYNEQFF	TGTTTCTCTAGCGGGGGGAAATTATACAATGAGCAGTTCTTC	TRBV2	NA	TRBD2	TRBJ2-1
CATFKTDSYGYTF	TGTGCCACCTTTAAAACGGACAGCTATGGCTACACCTTC	TRBV6-5	NA	NA	TRBJ1-2
CASSPQDRGYTEAFF	TGTGCCAGCAGCCCCCAGGACAGGGGTTACACTGAAGCTTTCTTT	TRBV11-2	once	TRBD1	TRBJ1-1
CASSLGLAGGAWNEQFF	TGTGCCAGCAGCTTAGGGCTAGCGGGGGGGGCTTGGAATGAGCAGTTCTTC	TRBV7-2	NA	TRBD2	TRBJ2-1
CAIERTVGTEAFF	TGTGCCATCGAACGGACTGTAGGAACTGAAGCTTTCTTT	TRBV6-5	NA	NA	TRBJ1-1